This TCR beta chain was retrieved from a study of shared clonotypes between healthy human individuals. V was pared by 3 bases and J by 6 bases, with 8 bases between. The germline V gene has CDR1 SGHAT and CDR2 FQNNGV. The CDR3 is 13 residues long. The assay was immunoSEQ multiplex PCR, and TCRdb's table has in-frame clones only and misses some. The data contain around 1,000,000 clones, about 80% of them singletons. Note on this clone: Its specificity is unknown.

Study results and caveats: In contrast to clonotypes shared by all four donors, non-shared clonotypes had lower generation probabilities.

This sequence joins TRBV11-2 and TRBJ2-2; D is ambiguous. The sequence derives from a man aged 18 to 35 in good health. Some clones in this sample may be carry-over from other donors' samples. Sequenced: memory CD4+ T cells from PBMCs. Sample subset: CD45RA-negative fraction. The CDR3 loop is CASSFTFAGELFF. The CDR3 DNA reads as TGTGCCAGCAGCTTTACTTTCGCCGGGGAGCTGTTTTTT.